The rows below give T cell receptor beta chains drawn from one sample of a study of blood T cell repertoires in COVID-19. Only in-frame clones appear in the TCRdb table, and some are missing; sequencing was by immunoSEQ multiplex PCR. The repertoire holds more than 250,000 clones, with approximately 87% as singletons. The sequenced sample consisted of PBMCs or T cells enriched from blood (not recorded which). Source of these receptors: a woman aged 25 to 39 who had recovered from COVID-19. CDR3s include the opening cysteine and the closing phenylalanine or tryptophan. The D gene is left open where the match is weak. Where a row states a size, it is once, few, many or the class of an expanded clone; other rows omit it.

TRBJ2-1 | once | TRBV5-1 | TRBD2 | TGCGCCAGCAGCTTGGAGCTAGCGGGGGTGGATGAGCAGTTCTTC | CASSLELAGVDEQFF
TRBJ2-1 | once | TRBV7-2 | TRBD2 | TGTGCCAGCAGTCCGCTAGCGGGGGGGCCGGACGAGCAGTTCTTC | CASSPLAGGPDEQFF
TRBJ2-3 | NA | TRBV7-2 | NA | TGTGCCAGCAGCTTAGCATCAGGCACAGATACGCAGTATTTT | CASSLASGTDTQYF
TRBJ2-7 | NA | TRBV6-5 | NA | TGTGCCAGCAGGGGTCATCTAGCCCCCTCCTACGAGCAGTACTTC | CASRGHLAPSYEQYF
TRBJ2-2 | NA | TRBV4-1 | TRBD1 | TGCGCCAGCAGTAGGACAGGGGGGACCGGGGAGCTGTTTTTT | CASSRTGGTGELFF
TRBJ2-4 | NA | TRBV6-2/TRBV6-3 | NA | TGTGCCAGCAGTTACTCATTCGGAGAACTCTCCGCCAAAAACATTCAGTACTTC | CASSYSFGELSAKNIQYF
TRBJ2-5 | NA | TRBV30 | NA | TGTGCCTGGAGTTTGAGGAACGGGGAGACCCAGTACTTC | CAWSLRNGETQYF
TRBJ1-5 | NA | TRBV19 | NA | TGTGCCAGTAGTTCCAGGAGGGGCAATCAGCCCCAGCATTTT | CASSSRRGNQPQHF
TRBJ1-5 | NA | TRBV12-3/TRBV12-4 | TRBD1 | TGTGCCAGCAGTTTAGGGGACAGCAAGCATTTT | CASSLGDSKHF
TRBJ2-1 | NA | TRBV29-1 | NA | TGCAGCGTTGAAGGCCCAGGGATTAACTCCTACAATGAGCAGTTCTTC | CSVEGPGINSYNEQFF
TRBJ2-5 | NA | TRBV5-1 | TRBD2 | TGCGCCAGCAGCTTCCGGGCTAGCGGGGCTCAGACCCAGTACTTC | CASSFRASGAQTQYF
TRBJ2-3 | NA | TRBV5-4 | TRBD2 | TGTGCCAGCAACGCCGGGACTAGCGGAACAGATACGCAGTATTTT | CASNAGTSGTDTQYF
TRBJ1-1 | NA | TRBV18 | NA | TGTGCCAGCTCACCAAGGACAGAGAACACTGAAGCTTTCTTT | CASSPRTENTEAFF
TRBJ2-1 | NA | TRBV7-2 | NA | TGTGCCAGCAGCTACCCACAGGGTGTGGAGCAGTTCTTC | CASSYPQGVEQFF
TRBJ2-3 | NA | TRBV7-8 | NA | TGTGCCAGCAGCCCGCATGAGACCAGGGCGACAGATACGCAGTATTTT | CASSPHETRATDTQYF
TRBJ1-2 | NA | TRBV29-1 | NA | TGCAGCGTTTCCACCGGTTCTAACTATGGCTACACCTTC | CSVSTGSNYGYTF
TRBJ1-2 | NA | TRBV2 | NA | TGTGCCAGCGCCGCCGCAGGAAGCCGAAACTATGGCTACACCTTC | CASAAAGSRNYGYTF
TRBJ1-5 | NA | TRBV7-9 | TRBD1 | TGTGCCAGCAGCTCGGACGACAGGGGGCCGGTTCGGCCCCAGCATTTT | CASSSDDRGPVRPQHF
TRBJ2-1 | NA | TRBV19 | NA | TGTGCCAGTAGTATCGTCTACAATGAGCAGTTCTTC | CASSIVYNEQFF
TRBJ1-5 | NA | TRBV15 | TRBD1 | TGTGCCACCAGCAGAGATCTAACAGGGGCAGGTCAGCCCCAGCATTTT | CATSRDLTGAGQPQHF
TRBJ1-6 | NA | TRBV28 | NA | TGTGCCAGCGGGGGAGGCGATAATTCACCCCTCCACTTT | CASGGGDNSPLHF
TRBJ1-5 | NA | TRBV6-2/TRBV6-3 | NA | TGTGCCAGCAGTTTGCGAGGTTACAATCAGCCCCAGCATTTT | CASSLRGYNQPQHF
TRBJ2-1 | NA | TRBV7-6 | TRBD1 | TGTGCCAGCAGCCAGACAGGGGGGGATACTGAGCAGTTCTTC | CASSQTGGDTEQFF
TRBJ1-1 | NA | TRBV10-3 | NA | TGTGCCATCACGAAAACAGAGAGGAACACTGAAGCTTTCTTT | CAITKTERNTEAFF